Each of the 13 T cell receptor beta chains below was sequenced from the same sample in a study of vaccination and CD4 T cells after COVID-19. Their cognate antigens are unknown. An Oncomine TCR Beta short-read assay was used to sequence the DNA from cultured CD4+ T cells. One entry per CDR3 protein, called by TCRdb with MiXCR from the PCR reads. The table lists 8,500 to 10,000 distinct CDR3 sequences, 35% to 40% of them singletons. Treatment defined: roughly 10-day PBMC culture with coronavirus spike peptide pools or control peptides (ViraFEST assay). Samples of CD4+ T cells were obtained from the unexposed donor before the COVID-19 pandemic (2011-2018). The sequencing input was CD4+ T cells from blood, cultured in vitro. Receptors originate from a human donor in good health.

V and J are TRBV6-1 and TRBJ2-7; the D gene could be TRBD1 or TRBD2 (6 bases each). V was pared by 2 bases and J by 0 bases, with 8 bases between. The CDR3 has 14 residues. Looked up from germline, CDR1 is MNHNS and CDR2 is SASEGT. The CDR3 reads CASSERGDSYEQYF. CDR3 coding DNA: TGTGCCAGCAGTGAAAGGGGGGACTCCTACGAGCAGTACTTC.

The table lists this clonotype with a few counts. This chain joins TRBV15 and TRBJ1-2, with 7 positions matching TRBD1. Germline CDR1 reads LNHNV; CDR2 reads YYDKDF (reference sequence). V gave up 3 bases and J gave up 8 bases; unmatched junction bases: 9. The CDR3 totals 14 residues. The CDR3 nucleotides are TGTGCCACCAGCAGCCCAGACAGGGAATACGGCTACACCTTC. Its protein is CATSSPDREYGYTF.

V usage is TRBV20-1 and J usage is TRBJ1-5; no firm D call. V lost 5 bases and J lost 2, with 13 bases in between. Looked up from germline, CDR1 is DFQATT and CDR2 is SNEGSKA (reference sequence). There are 14 residues in the CDR3. CDR3 in DNA: TGCAGTGCTGGACGACAAGCTGGCAATCAGCCCCAGCATTTT. Protein: CSAGRQAGNQPQHF.

The chain is built from TRBV29-1 and TRBJ2-3, with a weak D call TRBD2 (5 bases). This CDR3 is 14 amino acids long. Germline V lookup: CDR1 SQVTM, CDR2 ANQGSEA. Between the trimmed V and J ends, which lost 3 bases and 4 bases, there was a span of 14 bases. CDR3: CSVEGEGSADTQYF. Written as DNA, the CDR3 is TGCAGCGTTGAGGGTGAGGGTTCGGCAGATACGCAGTATTTT.

The V call is TRBV6-1, the J call TRBJ2-3; 8 bases map to TRBD1. V gave up 6 bases and J gave up 2 bases; unmatched junction bases: 7. Germline CDR1 and CDR2: MNHNS and SASEGT. The CDR3 is 15 residues long. The CDR3 is CASRYGQGPTDTQYF. CDR3 bases: TGTGCCAGCAGATATGGACAGGGCCCCACAGATACGCAGTATTTT.

The chain combines TRBV19 with TRBJ2-3, with D possibly matching TRBD2 (6 bases). Looked up from germline, CDR1 is LNHDA and CDR2 is SQIVND (reference sequence). The V and J ends lost 3 bases and 3 bases respectively, with 16 bases between them. The CDR3 loop spans 16 amino acids. The CDR3 DNA is TGTGCCAGTAGTATCGGGCTAGCGTTGATGACAGATACGCAGTATTTT. Translated, it gives CASSIGLALMTDTQYF.

This clonotype was observed a few times. This sequence joins TRBV7-9 and TRBJ1-2; D uncertain. The CDR3 has 13 amino acids. Germline loops: CDR1 SEHNR, CDR2 FQNEAQ (reference sequence). V lost 4 bases and J lost 5, with 11 bases in between. The CDR3 loop reads CASSSQNLYGYTF. The CDR3 bases are TGTGCCAGCAGCTCCCAAAACCTTTATGGCTACACCTTC.

This clonotype was observed a handful of times. This chain uses TRBV6-2 or TRBV6-3 with TRBJ2-3, with 7 bases that match TRBD2. The V gene's germline CDR1 is MNHEY and CDR2 SVGEGT. V dropped 6 bases and J dropped 0; count of bases not matched to a gene: 6. The CDR3 sequence is 15 residues long. This CDR3 reads CASSTSRGSTDTQYF. The CDR3 bases are TGTGCCAGCAGCACTTCGCGGGGGAGCACAGATACGCAGTATTTT.

V and J are TRBV7-2 and TRBJ2-3; 11 bases map to TRBD2. CDR3 length: 16 amino acids. Germline V gene data show CDR1 as SGHTA and CDR2 as FQGNSA. V lost 4 bases and J lost 7; bases outside the gene matches: 10. CDR3 DNA sequence: TGTGCCAGCAGCTCTAGTGTTAGCGGGGGGGGGTATACGCAGTATTTT. Translated: CASSSSVSGGGYTQYF.

In its sample, this clonotype was seen a few times. The chain is built from TRBV27 and TRBJ2-4, with D perhaps TRBD1 (5 bases). V dropped 4 bases and J dropped 9 bases, with 13 bases sitting between them. The CDR3 contains 13 residues. In germline, CDR1 is MNHEY, CDR2 SMNVEV (reference sequence). The CDR3 nucleotides read TGTGCCAGCAGTTCCGACAGATTGGGCATTCAGTACTTC. It yields the protein CASSSDRLGIQYF.

The chain recombines TRBV7-9 with TRBJ2-1; 12 nucleotides align to TRBD2. The CDR3 covers 14 residues. With V trimmed by 9 bases and J by 7 bases, 7 bases remained unmatched. Germline assignment: CDR1 SEHNR and CDR2 FQNEAQ (reference sequence). CDR3 amino acids: CARETSGRGNEQFF. In nucleotides, the CDR3 is TGTGCCAGGGAGACTAGCGGGAGAGGAAATGAGCAGTTCTTC.

This rearrangement joins TRBV5-1 to TRBJ1-2; 12 nucleotides agree with TRBD1. Trimming took 4 bases from V and 4 from J; bases not matched to a gene: 2. The CDR3 is 14 amino acids. In germline, CDR1 is SGHRS, CDR2 YFSETQ. The CDR3 bases are TGCGCCAGCAGCACGGGACAGGGGGCCTATGGCTACACCTTC. Encoded protein: CASSTGQGAYGYTF.

Written as DNA, the CDR3 is TGCAGTGCTAGGGAGACCGGGACAAGGTTCGGGACCCAGTACTTC. This encodes CSARETGTRFGTQYF. The chain combines TRBV20-1 with TRBJ2-5, with D tentatively TRBD1 (6 bases). Germline V gives CDR1 DFQATT, CDR2 SNEGSKA (reference sequence). The CDR3 has 15 residues. Between the trimmed V and J ends, which lost 3 bases and 7 bases, there was a span of 21 bases.